This TCR beta chain came from a study of T cell changes during pregnancy in multiple sclerosis. This CDR3 contains 16 residues. CDR1 and CDR2 from the germline V gene are LGHNA and YNFKEQ. The V gene lost 0 bases and the J gene lost 0 bases, with 11 bases spanning the gap. Repertoires were generated with immunoSEQ multiplex PCR, while TCRdb's copy carries only in-frame clones and drops some. The sample consists of approximately 88,000 clones, about 96% of them appearing once. The receptor's source is a female donor with multiple sclerosis, enrolled in a pregnancy study. The rearrangement uses TRBV4-2 and TRBJ1-2; D is undetermined. Sequencing was performed on peripheral blood, taken in the second trimester of pregnancy. The CDR3 DNA is TGTGCCAGCAGCCAAGAATGGCCTCCAGCTAACTATGGCTACACCTTC. As protein: CASSQEWPPANYGYTF.